This T cell receptor (beta chain) was sequenced for a study of cytomegalovirus exposure and HLA in healthy donors. For the study at large: In an earlier analysis, 90 million to 120 million unique TCR beta sequences were found from approximately 190 million T cells. Within an early data release were about 80 million unique TCRs drawn from HLA-typed donors. Notes on the study in general: TCR beta chains associated with HLA were, in a later analysis, more clonally expanded than equally common others. Association of a missense DCLRE1C variant with TCR beta V- and J-gene trimming was reported in a later analysis.

The study ran its PCR with 60 Vbeta and 13 Jbeta primers. Assay: immunoSEQ multiplex PCR; the TCRdb copy retains only in-frame clones and omits some. The sample lists around 180,000 clones; about 81% were seen once. Details on this clone: Its target is not known.

This CDR3 region has 19 residues. From germline, CDR1 is LNHNV and CDR2 YYDKDF (reference sequence). V gave up 1 base and J gave up 9 bases; unmatched junction bases: 17. This sequence originates from a man aged 18 to 29 in good health and CMV-seronegative. V usage is TRBV15 and J usage is TRBJ2-1, with TRBD2 matching 11 bases. The source material was PBMCs. CDR3: CATSRAGQDSGRAALEQFF. CDR3 in DNA: TGTGCCACCAGCAGAGCGGGACAAGATAGCGGGAGGGCCGCTCTTGAGCAGTTCTTC.